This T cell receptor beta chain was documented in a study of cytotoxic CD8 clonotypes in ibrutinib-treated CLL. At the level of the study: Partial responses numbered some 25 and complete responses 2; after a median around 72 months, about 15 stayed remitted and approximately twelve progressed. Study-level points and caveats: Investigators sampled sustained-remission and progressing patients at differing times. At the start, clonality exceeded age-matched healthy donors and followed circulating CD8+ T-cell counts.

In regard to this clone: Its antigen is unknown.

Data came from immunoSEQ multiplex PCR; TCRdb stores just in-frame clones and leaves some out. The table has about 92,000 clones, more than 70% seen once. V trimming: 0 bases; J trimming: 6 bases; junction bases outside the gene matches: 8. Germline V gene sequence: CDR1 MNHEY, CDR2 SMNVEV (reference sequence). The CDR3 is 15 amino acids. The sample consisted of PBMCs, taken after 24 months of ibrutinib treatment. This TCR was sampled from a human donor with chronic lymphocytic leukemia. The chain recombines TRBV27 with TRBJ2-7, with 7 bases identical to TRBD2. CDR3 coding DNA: TGTGCCAGCAGTTTATCCGGAGGTTCGGGGGGCGAGCAGTACTTC. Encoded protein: CASSLSGGSGGEQYF.